This TCR beta chain was captured by sequencing in a study of blood T cell repertoires in COVID-19. Across the study: Nucleic acid was either cDNA or gDNA, and it came from T cells, B-cell-depleted T cells, or PBMCs.

This clone was seen a single time. Per the authors' pipeline: Amplification with reference gene primers provided the estimates of nucleated cell counts. Clones were sequenced by immunoSEQ multiplex PCR, and TCRdb holds only the in-frame ones, with some missing. V, J and clone size derive from that table, while D and trimming were established from the DNA sequence. The sample lists roughly 80,000 clones, 65% to 90% occurring once. Germline CDR1 SGHRS, CDR2 YFSETQ. The CDR3 sequence is 16 residues long. Trimming took off 1 base at V and 5 bases at J, with 18 bases between the two ends. The sample consisted of peripheral blood. The origin of this receptor is a man at least 80 years old with acute or convalescent COVID-19. The rearrangement links TRBV5-1 to TRBJ1-2, with D possibly TRBD1 on 6 matching bases. CDR3 DNA sequence: TGCGCCAGCAGCTTGTATCCAGGACCAGGGGCTTATGGCTACACCTTC. This gives the protein CASSLYPGPGAYGYTF.